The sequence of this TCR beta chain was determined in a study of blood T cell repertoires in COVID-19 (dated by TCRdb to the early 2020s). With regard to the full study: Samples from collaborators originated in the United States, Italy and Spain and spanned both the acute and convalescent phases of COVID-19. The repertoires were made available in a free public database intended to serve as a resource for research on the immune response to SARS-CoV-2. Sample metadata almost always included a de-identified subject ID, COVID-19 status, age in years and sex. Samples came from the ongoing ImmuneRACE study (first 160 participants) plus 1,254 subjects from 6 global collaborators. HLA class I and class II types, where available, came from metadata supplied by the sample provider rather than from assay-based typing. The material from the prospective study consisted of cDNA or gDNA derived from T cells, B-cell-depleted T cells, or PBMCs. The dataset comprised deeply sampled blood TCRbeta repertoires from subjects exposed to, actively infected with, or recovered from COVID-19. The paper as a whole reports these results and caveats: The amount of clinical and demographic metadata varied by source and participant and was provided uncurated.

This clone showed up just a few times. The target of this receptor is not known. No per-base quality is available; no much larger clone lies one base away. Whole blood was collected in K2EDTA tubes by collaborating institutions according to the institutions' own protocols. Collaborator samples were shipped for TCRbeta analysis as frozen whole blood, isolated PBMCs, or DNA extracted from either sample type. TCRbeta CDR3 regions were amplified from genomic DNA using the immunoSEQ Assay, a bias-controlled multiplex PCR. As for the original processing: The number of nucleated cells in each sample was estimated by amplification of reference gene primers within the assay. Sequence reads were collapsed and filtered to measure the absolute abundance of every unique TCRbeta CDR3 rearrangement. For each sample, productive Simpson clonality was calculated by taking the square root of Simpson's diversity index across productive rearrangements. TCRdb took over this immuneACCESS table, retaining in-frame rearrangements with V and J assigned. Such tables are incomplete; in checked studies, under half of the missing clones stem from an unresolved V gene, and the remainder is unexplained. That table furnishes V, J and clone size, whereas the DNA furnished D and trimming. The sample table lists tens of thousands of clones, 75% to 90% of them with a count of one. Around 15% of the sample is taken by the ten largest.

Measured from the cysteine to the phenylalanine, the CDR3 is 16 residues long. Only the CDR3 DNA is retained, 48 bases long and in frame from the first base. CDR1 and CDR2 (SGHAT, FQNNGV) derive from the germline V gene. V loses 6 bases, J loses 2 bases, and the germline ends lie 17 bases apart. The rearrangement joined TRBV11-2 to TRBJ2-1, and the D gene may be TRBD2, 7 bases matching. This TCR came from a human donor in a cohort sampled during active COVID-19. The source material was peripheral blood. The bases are TGTGCCAGCAGGGGGCCTCGGGGGGCCGCCTACAATGAGCAGTTCTTC. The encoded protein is CASRGPRGAAYNEQFF.